The entry that follows covers one TCR beta chain sequence. The data derive from a study of cytomegalovirus exposure and HLA in healthy donors. This CDR3 region has 17 residues. V dropped 0 bases and J dropped 1; count of bases not matched to a gene: 7. Germline CDR1 and CDR2: MNHEY and SMNVEV (reference sequence). The PCR used 60 Vbeta and 13 Jbeta primers. Repertoires were generated with immunoSEQ multiplex PCR, while TCRdb's copy carries only in-frame clones and drops some. The sample consists of approximately 91,000 clones, more than 65% of them appearing once. The chain combines TRBV27 with TRBJ2-3; 7 positions agree with TRBD2. The specimen was PBMCs. The TCR comes from a human donor in good health. CDR3: CASSLSPRGRGTDTQYF. In DNA form, the CDR3 reads TGTGCCAGCAGTTTATCCCCACGGGGGAGGGGCACAGATACGCAGTATTTT.